This T cell receptor (beta chain) came from a study of cytomegalovirus exposure and HLA in healthy donors. PCR amplification relied on 60 Vbeta primers (plus 13 Jbeta primers). Sequenced by immunoSEQ multiplex PCR; TCRdb stores in-frame clones only, minus some. The repertoire includes about 200,000 clones, 70% to 80% of them detected once, and 2.9% sits in the top ten. This clone was seen only once. CDR1 and CDR2 (germline): SQVTM, ANQGSEA. V was shortened by 5 bases and J by 3 bases, with 11 bases between the two germline ends. This CDR3 has 13 amino acids. The receptor's source is a woman aged 30 to 39 in good health and CMV-seronegative. Specimen: PBMCs. The rearrangement joins TRBV29-1 to TRBJ1-5; a weak D match, TRBD1 (6 bases). The DNA for the CDR3 is TGCAGCGTTACGGACAGCCACAATCAGCCCCAGCATTTT. Protein: CSVTDSHNQPQHF.